This T cell receptor beta chain was sequenced for a study of cytomegalovirus exposure and HLA in healthy donors. Germline CDR1 SGHDN, CDR2 FVKESK. The CDR3 spans 15 residues. The PCR was carried out with 60 Vbeta primers and 13 Jbeta primers. Produced via immunoSEQ multiplex PCR; TCRdb's table is partial and in-frame only. The table has under 150,000 clones, 68% seen once; the top ten hold less than 5%. Sample: PBMCs. The TCR was taken from a man in his 60s in good health and CMV-seronegative. The V and J genes are TRBV14 and TRBJ2-5, with D possibly TRBD2 on 5 matching bases. The end of the DNA is better explained by TRBJ2-7, so the J call may be wrong. The CDR3: CASSQDMDFSYEQYF. CDR3 in DNA: TGTGCCAGCAGCCAAGATATGGACTTTTCCTACGAGCAGTACTTC.